This T cell receptor (beta chain) was sequenced during a study of CD8 T cells in Susac syndrome. The CDR3 loop spans 12 amino acids. With 3 bases removed from V and 7 bases from J, the gap between germline ends came to 9 bases. With random hexamers, reverse transcription was performed on about 0.5 to 1 ug of RNA. immunoSEQ multiplex PCR amplified TCR beta CDR3 across 54 Vbeta, 13 Jbeta. One entry per CDR3 protein results from TCRdb running MiXCR on the immunoSEQ multiplex PCR reads. The top ten clones hold 0.07% to 0.1% of a sample with around 140,000 distinct CDR3 sequences, around 94% of them seen once.

This TCR derives from a human donor in good health. Sequencing used CD4+ T cells from PBMCs. V and J are TRBV12-3 or TRBV12-4 and TRBJ1-1; D remains unclear. The chain's CDR3 is CASSLMADEAFF. CDR3 nucleotide sequence: TGTGCCAGCAGTTTGATGGCAGATGAAGCTTTCTTT.